This T cell receptor (beta chain) is drawn from a study of lymphopenia after photon versus proton radiotherapy. Regarding the study as a whole: Larger post-nadir TCR diversity loss correlated inversely with survival in deceased patients. Relative stability marked proton patients; photon patients lost diversity and naive cells.

Sequencing was performed with immunoSEQ multiplex PCR; in TCRdb, only in-frame clones are kept and a portion is missing. In the table there are 15,000 to 20,000 clones, 86% of which are singletons. This clone has only a few counts. Its antigen is undetermined. This CDR3 comprises 11 residues. With 1 base removed from V and 13 bases from J, the gap between germline ends came to 10 bases. Germline CDR1 and CDR2: MNHNS and SASEGT. This TCR was sampled from a man aged 70-80 years with pancreatic cancer. The chain employs TRBV6-1 and TRBJ2-5; TRBD2 might be the D (6 bases). This material consisted of peripheral blood, taken from a patient treated with proton-based radiotherapy. For the CDR3, the DNA is TGTGCCAGCAGTGAAGTGGGACTGGGGTACTTC. Its translation: CASSEVGLGYF.